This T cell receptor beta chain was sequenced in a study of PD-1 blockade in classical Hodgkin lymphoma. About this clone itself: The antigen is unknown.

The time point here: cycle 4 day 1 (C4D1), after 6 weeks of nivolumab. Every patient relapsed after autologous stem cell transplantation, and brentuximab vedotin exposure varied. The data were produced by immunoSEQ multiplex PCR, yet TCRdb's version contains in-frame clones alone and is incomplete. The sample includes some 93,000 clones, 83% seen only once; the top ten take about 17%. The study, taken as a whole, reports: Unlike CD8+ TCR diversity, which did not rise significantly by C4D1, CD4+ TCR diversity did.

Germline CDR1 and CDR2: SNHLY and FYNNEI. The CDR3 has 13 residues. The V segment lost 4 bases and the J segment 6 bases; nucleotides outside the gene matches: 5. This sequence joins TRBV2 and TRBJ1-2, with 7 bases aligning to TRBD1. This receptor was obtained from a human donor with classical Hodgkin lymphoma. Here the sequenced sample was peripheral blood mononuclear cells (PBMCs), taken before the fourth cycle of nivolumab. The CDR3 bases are TGTGCCAGCAGTGTAACAGGGGTGGATGGCTACACCTTC. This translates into CASSVTGVDGYTF. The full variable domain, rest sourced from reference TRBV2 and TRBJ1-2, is EPEVTQTPSHQVTQMGQEVILRCVPISNHLYFYWYRQILGQKVEFLVSFYNNEISEKSEIFDDQFSVERPDGSNFTLKIRSTKLEDSAMYFCASSVTGVDGYTFGSGTRLTVV.